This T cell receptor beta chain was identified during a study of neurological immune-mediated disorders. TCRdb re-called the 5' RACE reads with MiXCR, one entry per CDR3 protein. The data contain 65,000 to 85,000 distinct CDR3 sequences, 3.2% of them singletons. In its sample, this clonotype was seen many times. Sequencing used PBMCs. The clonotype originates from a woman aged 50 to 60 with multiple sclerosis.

The DNA of the CDR3 is TGCGCCAGCAGCTCTAGCCAGGGAGCCTCTGGGGCCAACGTCCTGACTTTC. This codes for CASSSSQGASGANVLTF. The J gene is TRBJ2-6, the V gene TRBV5-1, with D perhaps matching TRBD1 or TRBD2 (5 bases each). The CDR3 is 17 amino acids. Germline CDR1 reads SGHRS; CDR2 reads YFSETQ. V was pared by 3 bases and J by 0 bases, with 13 bases between.